This T cell receptor beta chain was captured by sequencing in a study of regulatory T cells in long-lasting Graves disease. Overall study findings and caveats: Newly diagnosed patients shared 950 to 1,000 public clonotypes; persistent patients shared around 2,800.

For TCR beta, libraries came from iRepertoire HTBI primers and Arm-PCR of CDR3 regions. TCRdb reprocessed the multiplex PCR reads with MiXCR, giving one entry per CDR3 protein. The sample holds 300,000 to 500,000 distinct CDR3 sequences; around 20% are singletons and the top ten take about 20%. On this clonotype itself: Its antigen remains unidentified.

Time point specified: persistent/refractory GD, antithyroid drugs over 5 years with positive TRAb. Researchers made the TCR library from RNA that was extracted from PBMCs. Clinicians diagnosed Graves' disease using American Thyroid Association guidelines. A peripheral blood sample, around 8.5 milliliters in volume, was drawn into EDTA tubes. The source was peripheral blood mononuclear cells (PBMCs), collected when the disease was refractory, from a patient treated with antithyroid drugs. The receptor was isolated from a female donor with Graves disease.

The DNA of the CDR3 is TGCAGCGTTGAAAGTAGGTCCGGGGAGCTGTTTTTT. Its protein is CSVESRSGELFF. The chain carries TRBV29-1 and TRBJ2-2; D uncertain. CDR1 is SQVTM and CDR2 is ANQGSEA in the germline V gene. With 2 bases removed from V and 6 bases from J, the gap between germline ends came to 7 bases. The CDR3 extends over 12 amino acids.